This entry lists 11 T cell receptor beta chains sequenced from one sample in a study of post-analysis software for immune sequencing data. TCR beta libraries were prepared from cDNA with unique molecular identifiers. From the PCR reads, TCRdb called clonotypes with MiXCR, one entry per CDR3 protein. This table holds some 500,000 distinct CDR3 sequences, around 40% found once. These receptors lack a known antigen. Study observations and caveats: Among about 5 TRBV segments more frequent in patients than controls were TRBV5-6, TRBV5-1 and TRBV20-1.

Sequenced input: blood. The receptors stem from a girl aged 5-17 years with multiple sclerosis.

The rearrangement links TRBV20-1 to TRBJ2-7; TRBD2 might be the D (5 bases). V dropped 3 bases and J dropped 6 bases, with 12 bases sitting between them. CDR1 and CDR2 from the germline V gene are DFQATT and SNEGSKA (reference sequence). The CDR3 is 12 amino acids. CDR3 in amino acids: CSASRSGSEQYF. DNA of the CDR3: TGCAGTGCTAGTAGGAGCGGTTCCGAGCAGTACTTC.

The CDR3: CATLRGRVNNEQFF. The CDR3 coding sequence is TGTGCCACCCTGAGAGGGAGAGTCAACAATGAGCAGTTCTTC. This sequence joins TRBV12-3 or TRBV12-4 and TRBJ2-1; TRBD2 might be the D (5 bases). Trimming shortened V by 10 bases and J by 5 bases, and 18 bases separated the two germline ends. The CDR3 is 14 residues long.

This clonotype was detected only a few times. The CDR3 here is CASSQVGAQGYTF. DNA for the CDR3: TGCGCCAGCAGCCAAGTCGGGGCCCAGGGCTACACCTTC. J is TRBJ1-2 and V is TRBV4-1; TRBD1 is a possible D gene (5 bases). CDR3 length equals 13 residues. The germline gives CDR1 MGHRA, CDR2 YSYEKL. V was clipped by 1 base and J by 8 bases, with 11 bases between them.

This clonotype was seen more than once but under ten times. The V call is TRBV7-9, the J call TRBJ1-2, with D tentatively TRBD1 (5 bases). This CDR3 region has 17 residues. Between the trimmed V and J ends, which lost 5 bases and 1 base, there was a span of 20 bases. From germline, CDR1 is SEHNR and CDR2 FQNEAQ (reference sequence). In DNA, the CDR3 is TGTGCCAGCAGCGCCGGGACGCCAATCCCCAATAACTATGGCTACACCTTC. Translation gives CASSAGTPIPNNYGYTF. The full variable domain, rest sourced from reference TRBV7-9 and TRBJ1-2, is DTGVSQNPRHKITKRGQNVTFRCDPISEHNRLYWYRQTLGQGPEFLTYFQNEAQLEKSRLLSDRFSAERPKGSFSTLEIQRTEQGDSAMYLCASSAGTPIPNNYGYTFGSGTRLTVV.

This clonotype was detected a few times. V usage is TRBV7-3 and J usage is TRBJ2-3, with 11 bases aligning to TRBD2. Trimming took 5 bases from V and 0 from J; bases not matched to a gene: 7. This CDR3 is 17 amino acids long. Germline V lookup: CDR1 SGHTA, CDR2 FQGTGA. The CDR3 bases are TGTGCCAGCAGCGCCCGGACTAGCGGGCAGAGCACAGATACGCAGTATTTT. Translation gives CASSARTSGQSTDTQYF.

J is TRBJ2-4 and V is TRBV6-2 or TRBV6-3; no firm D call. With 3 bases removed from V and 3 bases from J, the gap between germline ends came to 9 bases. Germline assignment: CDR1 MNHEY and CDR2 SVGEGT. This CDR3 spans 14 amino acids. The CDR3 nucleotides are TGTGCCAGCAGTTATCGGGCTTACAAAAACATTCAGTACTTC. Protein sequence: CASSYRAYKNIQYF.

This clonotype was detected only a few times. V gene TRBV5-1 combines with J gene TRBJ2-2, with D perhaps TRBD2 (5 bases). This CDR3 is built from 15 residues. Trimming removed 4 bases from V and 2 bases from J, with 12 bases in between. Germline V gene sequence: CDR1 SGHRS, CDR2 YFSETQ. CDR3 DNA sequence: TGCGCCAGCAGCCCGTTCGGGGTAAACACCGGGGAGCTGTTTTTT. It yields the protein CASSPFGVNTGELFF.

The CDR3, as DNA: TGTGCCAGCCTTTACTCTCCGGGGGGCCCTAACACTGAAGCTTTCTTT. Protein sequence: CASLYSPGGPNTEAFF. The V and J genes are TRBV28 and TRBJ1-1; TRBD1 is a possible D gene (6 bases). Trimming removed 8 bases from V and 2 bases from J, with 21 bases in between. This CDR3 has 16 amino acids. Germline CDR1 is MDHEN and CDR2 is SYDVKM.

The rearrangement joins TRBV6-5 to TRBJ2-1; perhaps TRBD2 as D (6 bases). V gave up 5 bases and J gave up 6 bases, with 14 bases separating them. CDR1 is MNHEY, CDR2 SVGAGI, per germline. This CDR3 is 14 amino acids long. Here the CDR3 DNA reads TGTGCCAGCAGTACTTACGGGAGATCCAATGAGCAGTTCTTC. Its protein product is CASSTYGRSNEQFF.

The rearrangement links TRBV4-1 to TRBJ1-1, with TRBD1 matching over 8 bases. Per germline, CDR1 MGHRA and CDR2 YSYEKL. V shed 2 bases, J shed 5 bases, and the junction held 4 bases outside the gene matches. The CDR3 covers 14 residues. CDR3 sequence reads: CASSQQGAHTEAFF. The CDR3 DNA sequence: TGCGCCAGCAGCCAACAGGGGGCACATACTGAAGCTTTCTTT.

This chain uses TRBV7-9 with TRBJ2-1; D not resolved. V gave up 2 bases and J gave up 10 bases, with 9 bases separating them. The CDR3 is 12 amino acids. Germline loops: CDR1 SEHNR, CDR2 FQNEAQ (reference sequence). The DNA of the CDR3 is TGTGCCAGCAGCTTATTGCCCGCAGAGCAGTTCTTC. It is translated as CASSLLPAEQFF.